A single T cell receptor beta chain is shown here with its context. Its antigen is currently not known. Base qualities are not recorded, but no much larger clone differs from it by a single base. According to the study, the label for this sample's time point signals: baseline before first vaccination. Vaccinee samples were obtained from the UK trials COV001 and COV002, which included a single-blind randomized controlled phase 2/3 trial of AZD1222 (ChAdOx1 nCoV-19) in healthy adults. For TCRbeta chain sequencing, PBMC samples were collected from trial participants at day 0 and at day 28 after the second dose. The CDR3 regions of human TCRbeta chains were analyzed by immunosequencing. Concerning the study's data processing: Repertoire TCRs were matched against a reference library of SARS-CoV-2-specific TCRs generated with the MIRA antigen-specificity platform. Breadth was defined as the fraction of unique TCRs that were SARS-CoV-2-associated. Depth was defined as the fraction of total T cells that were SARS-CoV-2-associated. Using the MIRA data, every spike-specific TCR was mapped to the spike region that the TCR reacted to and assigned to either a CD4 or a CD8 class. Log10-transformed breadth and depth values were compared by one-way ANOVA with Sidak's multiple comparisons tests. TCRdb re-hosts the immuneACCESS table, in-frame sequences only. Its copies lack some clones; in the studies checked, an unresolved V gene accounts for under half of them, and the cause for the rest is not known. V, J and clone size are taken as reported in that table, and D and trimming were inferred from the DNA itself. This sample gives 150,000 to 200,000 clones in total; about nine tenths of them show up just once. The top ten hold roughly 6% of the sample.

The data were taken from a study of T cell responses to AZD1222 COVID-19 vaccine (TCRdb year 2021). With regard to the full study: AZD1222 recipients given second doses at about 4 weeks or at about 12 weeks were pooled, since spike-specific TCR depth and breadth were not found to differ between the two schedules. A total of over 230 trial participants underwent TCR sequencing, of whom under 220 had received two doses of AZD1222 and around 25 had received two doses of the MenACWY control vaccine. Trial participants were enrolled by age into subgroups of 18-55, 56-69 and 70-plus years, and about 150, 27 and 61 TCR-sequenced participants, respectively, were included in these subgroups. The paper as a whole reports these results and caveats: Because no day 14 peak-response samples were available, repertoires were characterized only after the peak T cell response. The 56-69-year group was small, and its depth increase did not reach significance, likely because of low power. Vaccine-associated CD4 TCRs spanned the whole spike protein, with dominant responses in regions 160-218 and 743-854. Only five to seven AZD1222 recipients were SARS-CoV-2 seropositive at baseline, limiting conclusions about previously exposed vaccinees. After two AZD1222 doses, spike-specific TCR breadth and depth were significantly higher than at day 0 and than in MenACWY recipients. Most participants were white British and females outnumbered males, and the authors suggested that clonal diversity may have been underestimated. Epitopes outside the regions mutated in the B.1.351 and B.1.1.7 variants were reportedly recognized by nearly half of the unique spike-specific TCRs.

The germline V end is reduced by 8 bases and the J end by 8 bases; junction bases left unmatched: 8. The CDR3, cysteine through phenylalanine, is 12 amino acids long. The retained sequence is limited to the CDR3, 36 bases, with the frame set at the first base. For CDR1 and CDR2, the germline V gene lists WSHSY and SAAADI. The rearrangement joined TRBV10-2 to TRBJ1-2, with 7 bases in between that match TRBD1. This receptor was identified in an adult in good health. This material consisted of peripheral blood, taken on day 0 of AZD1222 vaccination. The CDR3 reads CASLQGRQGYTF. In nucleotide form, the sequence is TGCGCCAGCTTACAGGGGAGACAGGGCTACACCTTC.